The rows below give T cell receptor beta chains drawn from one sample of a study of regulatory T cells in long-lasting Graves disease. TCRdb passed the multiplex PCR reads through MiXCR, listing each CDR3 protein once. This table has roughly 470,000 distinct CDR3 sequences, around 21% appearing once. Sample: peripheral blood mononuclear cells (PBMCs), taken when the disease was refractory, from a patient treated with antithyroid drugs. The receptors stem from a female donor with Graves disease. The CDR3 runs from the conserved cysteine through the conserved F or W. The order of the fields is CDR3 protein, CDR3 DNA, J gene, V gene, D gene, clone size. D genes are given only for firm matches. Clone size is not always given. Where it is, it says once, few, many or a class for expanded clones.

cdr3_aa: CSASASREVPPGRTQYF
cdr3_nt: TGCAGTGCTAGCGCTTCTAGGGAGGTCCCCCCCGGACGGACCCAGTACTTC
j_call: TRBJ2-5
v_call: TRBV20-1
d_call: .
clone_size: many

cdr3_aa: CSAGRGSYNEQFF
cdr3_nt: TGCAGTGCTGGGCGGGGTTCCTACAATGAGCAGTTCTTC
j_call: TRBJ2-1
v_call: TRBV20-1
d_call: .
clone_size: few

cdr3_aa: CASSLEGDRKTQYF
cdr3_nt: TGTGCCAGCAGCTTAGAGGGGGACAGAAAGACCCAGTACTTC
j_call: TRBJ2-5
v_call: TRBV11-2
d_call: TRBD1
clone_size: many

cdr3_aa: CASSRRGYQPQHF
cdr3_nt: TGTGCCAGCAGCCGCCGGGGTTATCAGCCCCAGCATTTT
j_call: TRBJ1-5
v_call: TRBV28
d_call: .
clone_size: many

cdr3_aa: CASSIEGLQREQYF
cdr3_nt: TGTGCCAGTAGTATAGAGGGACTACAAAGGGAGCAGTACTTC
j_call: TRBJ2-7
v_call: TRBV19
d_call: TRBD2
clone_size: .

cdr3_aa: CASSEVSSGTEETQYF
cdr3_nt: TGTGCCAGCAGTGAAGTATCTAGCGGCACTGAAGAGACCCAGTACTTC
j_call: TRBJ2-5
v_call: TRBV25-1
d_call: TRBD2
clone_size: few

cdr3_aa: CASSARDELPGYTF
cdr3_nt: TGCGCCAGCAGCGCCCGGGACGAACTCCCGGGCTACACCTTC
j_call: TRBJ1-2
v_call: TRBV4-1
d_call: .
clone_size: few

cdr3_aa: CASSLLPENEKLFF
cdr3_nt: TGCGCCAGCAGCTTGTTGCCAGAGAATGAAAAACTGTTTTTT
j_call: TRBJ1-4
v_call: TRBV5-1
d_call: .
clone_size: few

cdr3_aa: CASSFTGGLTGELFF
cdr3_nt: TGTGCCAGCAGCTTCACAGGGGGCCTGACCGGGGAGCTGTTTTTT
j_call: TRBJ2-2
v_call: TRBV11-3
d_call: TRBD1
clone_size: many

cdr3_aa: CASSLLGQGSEKLFF
cdr3_nt: TGTGCCAGCAGTTTACTGGGACAGGGGAGTGAAAAACTGTTTTTT
j_call: TRBJ1-4
v_call: TRBV12-3/TRBV12-4
d_call: TRBD1
clone_size: few

cdr3_aa: CASSFVGTQYF
cdr3_nt: TGTGCCAGCAGTTTTGTGGGAACCCAGTACTTC
j_call: TRBJ2-5
v_call: TRBV12-3/TRBV12-4
d_call: .
clone_size: many

cdr3_aa: CASSYEAGELFF
cdr3_nt: TGTGCCAGCAGCTACGAAGCCGGGGAGCTGTTTTTT
j_call: TRBJ2-2
v_call: TRBV5-4
d_call: .
clone_size: .

cdr3_aa: CASSERDRQKYF
cdr3_nt: TGTGCCAGCAGTGAGCGGGACAGGCAAAAGTACTTC
j_call: TRBJ2-7
v_call: TRBV2
d_call: TRBD1
clone_size: few

cdr3_aa: CASTPFAGSVQTSNTGELFF
cdr3_nt: TGTGCCAGCACCCCTTTTGCAGGCAGCGTTCAAACCTCGAACACCGGGGAGCTGTTTTTT
j_call: TRBJ2-2
v_call: TRBV28
d_call: .
clone_size: many

cdr3_aa: CASSIVGGRGDEQYF
cdr3_nt: TGTGCCAGCAGTATTGTAGGCGGGAGGGGAGACGAGCAGTACTTC
j_call: TRBJ2-7
v_call: TRBV2
d_call: TRBD2
clone_size: many

cdr3_aa: CSATGQVAGEAFF
cdr3_nt: TGCAGTGCTACGGGACAGGTTGCCGGTGAAGCTTTCTTT
j_call: TRBJ1-1
v_call: TRBV20-1
d_call: TRBD1
clone_size: few

cdr3_aa: CASSPLAGGPYEQYF
cdr3_nt: TGTGCCAGCAGTCCACTAGCGGGAGGACCCTACGAGCAGTACTTC
j_call: TRBJ2-7
v_call: TRBV28
d_call: TRBD2
clone_size: many

cdr3_aa: CASRLTNYGYTF
cdr3_nt: TGTGCCAGCAGGCTGACTAACTATGGCTACACCTTC
j_call: TRBJ1-2
v_call: TRBV6-1
d_call: .
clone_size: .

cdr3_aa: CASSQDWTGDYATNEKLFF
cdr3_nt: TGCGCCAGCAGCCAAGACTGGACAGGCGATTATGCAACTAATGAAAAACTGTTTTTT
j_call: TRBJ1-4
v_call: TRBV4-3
d_call: TRBD1
clone_size: .

cdr3_aa: CASSRAGGPAYEQYF
cdr3_nt: TGTGCCAGCAGCCGCGCGGGAGGACCGGCCTACGAGCAGTACTTC
j_call: TRBJ2-7
v_call: TRBV11-2
d_call: TRBD2
clone_size: .

cdr3_aa: CASSFATYSLHF
cdr3_nt: TGTGCCAGCAGTTTCGCCACCTATTCCCTCCACTTT
j_call: TRBJ1-6
v_call: TRBV28
d_call: .
clone_size: few

cdr3_aa: CASSTSRGQPQHF
cdr3_nt: TGTGCCAGTAGTACTTCCCGAGGTCAGCCCCAGCATTTT
j_call: TRBJ1-5
v_call: TRBV19
d_call: .
clone_size: .

cdr3_aa: CASSLYREGNTEAFF
cdr3_nt: TGTGCCAGCAGTTTATACAGGGAGGGGAACACTGAAGCTTTCTTT
j_call: TRBJ1-1
v_call: TRBV28
d_call: .
clone_size: few

cdr3_aa: CASSYSGLAGYYEQYF
cdr3_nt: TGTGCCAGCAGTTACTCTGGACTAGCGGGGTATTACGAGCAGTACTTC
j_call: TRBJ2-7
v_call: TRBV6-9
d_call: TRBD2
clone_size: once

cdr3_aa: CASSFLTYEQYF
cdr3_nt: TGTGCCAGCAGTTTCCTGACCTACGAGCAGTACTTC
j_call: TRBJ2-7
v_call: TRBV28
d_call: .
clone_size: many

cdr3_aa: CASSYRGNTEAFF
cdr3_nt: TGTGCCAGCAGTTACCGGGGGAACACTGAAGCTTTCTTT
j_call: TRBJ1-1
v_call: TRBV6-2/TRBV6-3
d_call: .
clone_size: many

cdr3_aa: CASSFRVASSYEQYF
cdr3_nt: TGTGCCAGCAGCTTTAGAGTGGCCAGCTCCTACGAGCAGTACTTC
j_call: TRBJ2-7
v_call: TRBV5-4
d_call: .
clone_size: few

cdr3_aa: CASSASTRVGKNIQYF
cdr3_nt: TGTGCCAGCAGTGCCTCAACCAGGGTTGGGAAAAACATTCAGTACTTC
j_call: TRBJ2-4
v_call: TRBV2
d_call: .
clone_size: many

cdr3_aa: CASSLVSGQANEKLFF
cdr3_nt: TGTGCCAGCAGCTTAGTCTCCGGACAGGCGAATGAAAAACTGTTTTTT
j_call: TRBJ1-4
v_call: TRBV7-2
d_call: TRBD1
clone_size: many

cdr3_aa: CASSEHSLGNTEAFF
cdr3_nt: TGTGCCAGCAGTGAACATTCCTTAGGGAACACTGAAGCTTTCTTT
j_call: TRBJ1-1
v_call: TRBV6-1
d_call: .
clone_size: many

cdr3_aa: CASSVVGGGTQYF
cdr3_nt: TGTGCCAGCAGCGTAGTTGGGGGGGGGACCCAGTACTTC
j_call: TRBJ2-5
v_call: TRBV9
d_call: TRBD2
clone_size: .

cdr3_aa: CASIPQGRANTEAFF
cdr3_nt: TGTGCCAGCATCCCACAGGGTAGGGCGAACACTGAAGCTTTCTTT
j_call: TRBJ1-1
v_call: TRBV6-1
d_call: .
clone_size: .

cdr3_aa: CASSFVDRGTSSLNEQFF
cdr3_nt: TGTGCCAGCAGCTTCGTCGACAGGGGAACGTCCTCACTGAATGAGCAGTTCTTC
j_call: TRBJ2-1
v_call: TRBV7-9
d_call: TRBD1
clone_size: few

cdr3_aa: CASSPGRRGEKLFF
cdr3_nt: TGTGCCAGCTCACCAGGGCGTCGAGGTGAAAAACTGTTTTTT
j_call: TRBJ1-4
v_call: TRBV18
d_call: .
clone_size: many

cdr3_aa: CASANLNPSTLGYTF
cdr3_nt: TGTGCCAGCGCCAACTTAAACCCCTCAACTTTGGGCTACACCTTC
j_call: TRBJ1-2
v_call: TRBV6-1
d_call: .
clone_size: many

cdr3_aa: CASSSEGGPSTDTQYF
cdr3_nt: TGTGCCAGCAGTTCCGAGGGCGGACCTAGCACAGATACGCAGTATTTT
j_call: TRBJ2-3
v_call: TRBV7-9
d_call: .
clone_size: .

cdr3_aa: CSVTEYTEAFF
cdr3_nt: TGCAGCGTCACAGAATACACTGAAGCTTTCTTT
j_call: TRBJ1-1
v_call: TRBV29-1
d_call: .
clone_size: .

cdr3_aa: CASSFYSWYSNQPQHF
cdr3_nt: TGTGCCAGCAGTTTTTATTCCTGGTATAGCAATCAGCCCCAGCATTTT
j_call: TRBJ1-5
v_call: TRBV28
d_call: .
clone_size: few

cdr3_aa: CSARDLSAVSYNSPLHF
cdr3_nt: TGCAGTGCTAGAGATCTTAGCGCGGTCTCCTATAATTCACCCCTCCACTTT
j_call: TRBJ1-6
v_call: TRBV20-1
d_call: .
clone_size: few